A selection of T cell receptor beta chains follows, all from one sample in a study of regulatory and conventional T cells in RAG deficiency. The table came from immunoSEQ multiplex PCR; TCRdb's copy has only in-frame clones and leaves some out. Of fewer than 4,000 clones listed, 85% to 95% are singletons. This sample also appeared in a second study, on regulatory T cells.

The specimen sequenced was CD4+ Tregs sorted from blood. Every receptor here comes from a human donor in good health. Each CDR3 is given with its conserved first and last residue. The order of the fields is V gene, D gene, J gene, clone size, CDR3 DNA, CDR3 protein. A D gene is named only where the DNA matches it firmly. The size entry is marked missing in some rows and otherwise reads once, few, many or a size class.

TRBV7-8,.,TRBJ2-5,.,TGTGCCAGCAGCTTAGAGACCCAGTACTTC,CASSLETQYF
TRBV30,TRBD1,TRBJ2-5,.,TGTGCCTGGCGTGAGACAGGGGTAGAGACCCAGTACTTC,CAWRETGVETQYF
TRBV2,.,TRBJ1-5,few,TGTGCCAGCGGGCAGCGGGATCATCAGCCCCAGCATTTT,CASGQRDHQPQHF
TRBV30,TRBD2,TRBJ2-3,.,TGTGCCTGGAGTGGTGGACTAGCGGGTGGAGATACGCAGTATTTT,CAWSGGLAGGDTQYF
TRBV5-1,.,TRBJ2-1,.,TGCGCCAGCTCGGTTCAGACTTACAATGAGCAGTTCTTC,CASSVQTYNEQFF
TRBV6-5,.,TRBJ2-1,few,TGTGCCAGCAGTGACAGGTACGATGAGCAGTTCTTC,CASSDRYDEQFF
TRBV5-1,.,TRBJ2-7,.,TGCGCCAGCAGCTTGGGGGACATGGTACGCGAGCAGTACTTC,CASSLGDMVREQYF
TRBV5-1,.,TRBJ2-1,once,TGCGCCAGCAGCTCCGACGGGAGCTCCTACAATGAGCAGTTCTTC,CASSSDGSSYNEQFF
TRBV9,.,TRBJ2-2,.,TGTGCCAGCAGCGTACGGATCGGGGAGCTGTTTTTT,CASSVRIGELFF
TRBV6-1,.,TRBJ1-1,.,TGTGCCAGCAGGGGACACACCAACACTGAAGCTTTCTTT,CASRGHTNTEAFF
TRBV13,TRBD2,TRBJ2-3,.,TGTGCCAGCAGCTTGGGAGGGGGTAGCGGGATGCCAGATACGCAGTATTTT,CASSLGGGSGMPDTQYF
TRBV30,.,TRBJ1-2,.,TGTGCCTGCCCCAGGACTAACTATGGCTACACCTTC,CACPRTNYGYTF
TRBV27,.,TRBJ1-1,.,TGTGCCAGCAGTTTATCATTGCCAGGGGCGAACACTGAAGCTTTCTTT,CASSLSLPGANTEAFF
TRBV29-1,.,TRBJ1-2,.,TGCAGCGTTGGCAGAGCTAACTATGGCTACACCTTC,CSVGRANYGYTF
TRBV27,TRBD2,TRBJ2-5,.,TGTGCCAGCAGCTCCAGTTGGACTAGCGGGGTAATGACCCAGTACTTC,CASSSSWTSGVMTQYF
TRBV28,.,TRBJ1-2,.,TGTGCCAGCAGACCAGCCCCAGGTACAGCTAACTATGGCTACACCTTC,CASRPAPGTANYGYTF
TRBV4-1,TRBD1,TRBJ1-1,.,TGCGCCAGCAGCCAAGCACTTCCGGGACAGGGGCTCGTTAACACTGAAGCTTTCTTT,CASSQALPGQGLVNTEAFF
TRBV6-1,TRBD2,TRBJ2-1,.,TGTGCCAGCAGTGCGGGAGGTGAGCAGTTCTTC,CASSAGGEQFF
TRBV28,.,TRBJ1-5,.,TGTGCCAGCAGTTTCTCGGGGCAGCCCTATAGCAATCAGCCCCAGCATTTT,CASSFSGQPYSNQPQHF
TRBV27,TRBD2,TRBJ2-7,.,TGTGCCAGCAGTTCCAGACTAGCGGGAAGATACGAGCAGTACTTC,CASSSRLAGRYEQYF
TRBV4-2,TRBD2,TRBJ2-1,.,TGTGCCAGCAGCCAAGACCCACTAGCGGCCGCCTACAATGAGCAGTTCTTC,CASSQDPLAAAYNEQFF
TRBV10-1,.,TRBJ1-3,.,TGCGCCAGCGATCAAGGGAATAGCTCTGGAAACACCATATATTTT,CASDQGNSSGNTIYF
TRBV5-1,.,TRBJ1-4,once,TGCGCCAGCAGCTTGGACAGGAATGAAAAACTGTTTTTT,CASSLDRNEKLFF
TRBV2,.,TRBJ1-2,.,TGTGCCAGCAGTGAATCTGCGTCCTATGGCTACACCTTC,CASSESASYGYTF
TRBV7-9,TRBD1,TRBJ2-1,.,TGTGCCAGCAGCTTTGGCTCGGGACAGGGGAGTGAGCAGTTCTTC,CASSFGSGQGSEQFF
TRBV18,.,TRBJ2-5,.,TGTGCCAGCTCACTGGCGTACCAAGAGACCCAGTACTTC,CASSLAYQETQYF
TRBV6-4,.,TRBJ1-1,.,TGTGCCAGCAGTGAGGCCGGAGGGGTGGATTCTTTGCCTGAAGCTTTCTTT,CASSEAGGVDSLPEAFF
TRBV5-8,.,TRBJ1-5,.,TGTGCCAGCAGCTCGAGGGTAACAGGGAACAATCAGCCCCAGCATTTT,CASSSRVTGNNQPQHF